This TCR beta chain was sequenced in a study of blood T cell repertoires in COVID-19. Per the authors' pipeline: How many nucleated cells were present was estimated from reference gene primer amplification. The assay was immunoSEQ multiplex PCR, and TCRdb's table has in-frame clones only and misses some. The V and J calls and the clone size are those of that table, but D and trimming were determined from the DNA. The table includes 250,000 to 350,000 clones, 85% detected once. Either two negative PCRs, clearance, or symptom resolution qualified Cohort 3 donors as recovered. Trimming stripped 0 bases from V and 4 bases from J, with 9 bases between. This CDR3 is 14 amino acids long. Germline V gene data show CDR1 as LGHDT and CDR2 as YNNKEL (reference sequence).

The chain carries TRBV3-1 (or the pseudogene TRBV3-2) and TRBJ1-2, with a possible D match to TRBD1 (5 bases). This TCR came from a woman in her forties or fifties who had recovered from COVID-19. Sequencing was performed on PBMCs or T cells enriched from blood (not recorded which). The CDR3 is CASSQDPRAYGYTF. The DNA for the CDR3 is TGTGCCAGCAGCCAAGATCCCAGGGCCTATGGCTACACCTTC.